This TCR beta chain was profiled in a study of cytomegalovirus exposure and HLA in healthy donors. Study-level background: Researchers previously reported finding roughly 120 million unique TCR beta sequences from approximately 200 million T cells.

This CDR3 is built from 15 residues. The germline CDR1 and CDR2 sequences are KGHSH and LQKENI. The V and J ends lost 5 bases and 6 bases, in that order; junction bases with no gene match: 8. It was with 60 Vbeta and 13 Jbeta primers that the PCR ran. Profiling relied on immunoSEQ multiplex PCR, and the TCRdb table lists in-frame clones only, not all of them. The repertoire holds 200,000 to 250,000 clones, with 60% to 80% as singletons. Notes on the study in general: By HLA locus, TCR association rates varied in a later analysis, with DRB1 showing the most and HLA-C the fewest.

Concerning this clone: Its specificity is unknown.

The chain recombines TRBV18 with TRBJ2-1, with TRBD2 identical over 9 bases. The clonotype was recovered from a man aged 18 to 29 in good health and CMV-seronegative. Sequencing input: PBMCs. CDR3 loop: CASSKTSGDINEQFF. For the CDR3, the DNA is TGTGCCAGCTCAAAGACTAGCGGAGACATCAATGAGCAGTTCTTC.